This TCR beta chain was captured by sequencing in a study of blood T cell repertoires in COVID-19. About the research overall: From the United States, Italy and Spain came samples of acute and convalescent COVID-19. PBMCs, B-cell-depleted T cells, or T cells provided the cDNA or gDNA that made up the material.

In the authors' methods: Counts of nucleated cells, estimated from reference gene primer amplification, were obtained. This table comes from immunoSEQ multiplex PCR, and its TCRdb copy is limited to in-frame clones, with some not included. V and J calls and clone size are given by that table; D and trimming were obtained from the DNA. The sample carries about 180,000 clones, approximately 88% recorded once. Trimming took 3 bases from V and 6 from J; bases not matched to a gene: 6. CDR3 size: 15 residues. CDR1 and CDR2 from the germline V gene are KGHDR and SFDVKD. The chain links TRBV24-1 to TRBJ2-1, with 8 bases lining up with TRBD2. This receptor was identified in a woman in her twenties or thirties with acute or convalescent COVID-19. The sequenced sample was peripheral blood. The DNA of the CDR3 is TGTGCCACCAGTGATCCGGGACTAGTTCGCAATGAGCAGTTCTTC. It encodes CATSDPGLVRNEQFF.